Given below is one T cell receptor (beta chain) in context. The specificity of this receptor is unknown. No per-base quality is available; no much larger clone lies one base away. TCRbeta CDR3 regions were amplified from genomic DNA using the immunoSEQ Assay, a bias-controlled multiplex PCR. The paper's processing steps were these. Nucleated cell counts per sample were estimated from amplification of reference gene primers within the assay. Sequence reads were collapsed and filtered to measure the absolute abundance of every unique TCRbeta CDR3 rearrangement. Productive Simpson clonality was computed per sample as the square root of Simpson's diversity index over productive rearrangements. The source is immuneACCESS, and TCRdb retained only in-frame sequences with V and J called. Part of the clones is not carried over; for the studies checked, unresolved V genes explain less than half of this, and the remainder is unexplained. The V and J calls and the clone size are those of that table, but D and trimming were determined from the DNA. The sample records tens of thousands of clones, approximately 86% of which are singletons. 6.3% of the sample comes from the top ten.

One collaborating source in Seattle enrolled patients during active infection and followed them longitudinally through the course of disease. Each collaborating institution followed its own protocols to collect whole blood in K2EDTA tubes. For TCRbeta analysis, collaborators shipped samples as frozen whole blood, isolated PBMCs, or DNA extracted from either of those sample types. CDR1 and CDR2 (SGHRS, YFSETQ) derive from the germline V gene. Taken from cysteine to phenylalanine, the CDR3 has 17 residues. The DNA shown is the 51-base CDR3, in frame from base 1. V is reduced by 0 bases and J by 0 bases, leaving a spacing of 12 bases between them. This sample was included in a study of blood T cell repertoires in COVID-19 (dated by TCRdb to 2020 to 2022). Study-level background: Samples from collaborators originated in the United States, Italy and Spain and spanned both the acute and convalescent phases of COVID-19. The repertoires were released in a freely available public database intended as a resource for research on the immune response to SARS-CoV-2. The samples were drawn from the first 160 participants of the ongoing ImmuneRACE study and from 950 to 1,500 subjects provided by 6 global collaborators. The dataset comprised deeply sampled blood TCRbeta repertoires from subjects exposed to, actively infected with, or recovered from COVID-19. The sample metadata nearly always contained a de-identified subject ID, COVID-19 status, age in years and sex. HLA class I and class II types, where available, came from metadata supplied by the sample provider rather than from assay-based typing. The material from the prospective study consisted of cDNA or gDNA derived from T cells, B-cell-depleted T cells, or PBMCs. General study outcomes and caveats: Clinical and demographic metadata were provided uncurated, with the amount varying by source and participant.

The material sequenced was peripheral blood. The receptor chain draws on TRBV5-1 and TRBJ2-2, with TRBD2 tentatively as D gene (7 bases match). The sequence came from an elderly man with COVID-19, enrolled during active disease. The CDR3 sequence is CASSLARGGANTGELFF. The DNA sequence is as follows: TGCGCCAGCAGCTTGGCCAGGGGAGGGGCGAACACCGGGGAGCTGTTTTTT.